The source of this T cell receptor beta chain is a study of T-cell reconstitution after alpha-beta-depleted transplantation in children. The study's findings and limits: At the one-year point after transplant, T-cell counts and TCRbeta diversity were found to come mostly from T cells that had been newly produced. After transplant, at about two months, alpha-beta T cells were reportedly derived from several hundred expanded graft clones. Recipient T cells and thymic progenitors that survived gave rise to the high TCRbeta diversity observed at day 60 in some patients.

This clonotype was seen a handful of times. Its cognate antigen is unknown. It was with unique molecular identifiers that the TCRbeta library was prepared. One entry per CDR3 protein, called by TCRdb with MiXCR from the PCR reads. In the table there are roughly 420,000 distinct CDR3 sequences, about a sixth of which are singletons. The CDR3 has 15 residues. The junction had 4 bases not matched to a gene; V was cut back by 0 bases and J by 6 bases. CDR1 is SGHRS and CDR2 is YFSETQ in the germline V gene. J is TRBJ2-3 and V is TRBV5-1; 10 bases line up with TRBD2. This receptor was identified in a boy younger than two who had a stem cell transplant for Wiskott-Aldrich syndrome, so the T cells may come from the graft donor. The input for sequencing was PBMCs, mostly from graft donor cells, taken 360 days after TCRalphabeta/CD19-depleted stem cell transplant. The CDR3 reads CASSLVGLARDTQYF. Written as DNA, the CDR3 is TGCGCCAGCAGCTTGGTGGGACTAGCGCGTGATACGCAGTATTTT.